This TCR beta chain comes out of a study of T cell changes during pregnancy in multiple sclerosis. This CDR3 has 14 residues. The V gene's germline CDR1 is LNHDA and CDR2 SQIVND (reference sequence). With V trimmed by 6 bases and J by 3 bases, 7 bases remained unmatched. Sequencing was performed with immunoSEQ multiplex PCR; in TCRdb, only in-frame clones are kept and a portion is missing. Here the sample spans 70,000 to 80,000 clones, over 85% being singletons. The specimen was peripheral blood, collected in the first trimester of pregnancy. The chain uses TRBV19 and TRBJ2-7; TRBD1 aligns across 8 bases. This receptor was taken from a female donor with multiple sclerosis, enrolled in a pregnancy study. This CDR3 is CASSNRGTFYEQYF. CDR3 nucleotides: TGTGCCAGTAGCAACAGGGGGACATTCTACGAGCAGTACTTC.